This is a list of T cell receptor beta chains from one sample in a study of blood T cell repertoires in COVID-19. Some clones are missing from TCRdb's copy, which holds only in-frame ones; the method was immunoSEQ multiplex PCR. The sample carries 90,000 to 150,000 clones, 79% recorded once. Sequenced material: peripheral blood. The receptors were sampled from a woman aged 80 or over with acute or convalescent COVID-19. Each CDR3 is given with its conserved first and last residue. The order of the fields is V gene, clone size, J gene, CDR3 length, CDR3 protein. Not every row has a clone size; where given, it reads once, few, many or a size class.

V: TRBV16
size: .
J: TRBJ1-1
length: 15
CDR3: CANERGGVRDDEAFF

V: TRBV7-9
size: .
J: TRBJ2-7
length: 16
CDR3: CASSFSGGQGAYEQYF

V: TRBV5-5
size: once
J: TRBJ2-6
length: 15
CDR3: CASSLPSSGANVLTF

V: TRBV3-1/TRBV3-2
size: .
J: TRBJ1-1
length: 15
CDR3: CASSQDLGGWAEAFF

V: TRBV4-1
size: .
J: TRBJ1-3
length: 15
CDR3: CASSQERHSGNTIYF

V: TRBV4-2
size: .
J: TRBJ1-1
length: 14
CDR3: CASSQGLVNTEAFF

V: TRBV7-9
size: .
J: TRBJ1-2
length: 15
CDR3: CASSHGTGREHGYTF

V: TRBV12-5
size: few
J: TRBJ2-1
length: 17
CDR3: CASGLSILAGDYNEQFF

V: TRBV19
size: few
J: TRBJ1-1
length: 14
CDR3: CASRIMTGGFEAFF

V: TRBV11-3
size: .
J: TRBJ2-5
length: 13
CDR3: CASSKTNQETQYF

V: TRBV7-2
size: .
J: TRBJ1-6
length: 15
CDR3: CASSLGSSYNSPLHF

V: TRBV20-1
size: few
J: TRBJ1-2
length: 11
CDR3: CSEAEAYGYTF

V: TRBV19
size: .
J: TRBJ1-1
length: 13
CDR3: CASSISGNTEAFF

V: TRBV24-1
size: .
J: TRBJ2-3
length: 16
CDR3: CATSPDVREFTDTQYF

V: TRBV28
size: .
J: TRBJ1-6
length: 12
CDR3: CASSLAVGDLHF

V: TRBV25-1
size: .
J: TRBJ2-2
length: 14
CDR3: CASSEGLNTGELFF

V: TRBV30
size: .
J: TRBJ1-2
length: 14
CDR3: CAWSLGQVFGGYTF

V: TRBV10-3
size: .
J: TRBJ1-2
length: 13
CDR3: CAITSDRGYGYTF

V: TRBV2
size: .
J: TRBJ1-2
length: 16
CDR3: CASSAAGGRLLGGYTF

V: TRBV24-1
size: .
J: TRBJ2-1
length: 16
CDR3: CATSDPGTGAHNEQFF

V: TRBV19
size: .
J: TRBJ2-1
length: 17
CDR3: CASSTSTREDRYNEQFF

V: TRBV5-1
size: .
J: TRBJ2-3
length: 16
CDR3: CASSLGTSGSTDTQYF

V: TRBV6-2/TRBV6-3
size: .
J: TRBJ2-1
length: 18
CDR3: CASSYPLGGQGPYNEQFF

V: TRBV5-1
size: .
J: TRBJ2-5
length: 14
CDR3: CASSQQGAGETQYF

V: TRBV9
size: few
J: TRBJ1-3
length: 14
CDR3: CASSPTGTGDKSAF

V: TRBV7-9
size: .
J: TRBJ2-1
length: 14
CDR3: CASRHSGGWNEQFF

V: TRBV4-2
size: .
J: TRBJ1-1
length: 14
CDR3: CASRADRGNTEAFF

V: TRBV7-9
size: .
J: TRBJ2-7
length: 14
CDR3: CASSLGEMTYEQYF

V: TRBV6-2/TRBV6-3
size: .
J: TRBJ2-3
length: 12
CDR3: CASSFLVDTQYF

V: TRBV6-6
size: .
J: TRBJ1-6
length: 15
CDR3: CASRRETGGNSPLHF

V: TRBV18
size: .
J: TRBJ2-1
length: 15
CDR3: CASSPGLAGRDEQFF